The 25 T cell receptor beta chains presented below share a single source sample, sequenced in a study of blood T cell repertoires in COVID-19. TCRdb keeps only in-frame clones here, not all; method: immunoSEQ multiplex PCR. The sample carries around 100,000 clones, approximately 78% recorded once. The sequencing input was peripheral blood. The receptors were sampled from a man in his 70s with acute or convalescent COVID-19.

V gene TRBV27 combines with J gene TRBJ2-7; the D gene is possibly TRBD1 (6 bases). V lost 3 bases, J lost 0 bases, and 9 bases lay in between. The CDR3 length is 14 residues. Germline CDR1 MNHEY, CDR2 SMNVEV (reference sequence). The CDR3 reads CASSLGTLSYEQYF. Written as DNA, the CDR3 is TGTGCCAGCAGTTTGGGGACACTCTCCTACGAGCAGTACTTC.

The V and J genes are TRBV28 and TRBJ1-5; 10 bases fit TRBD1. Germline trimming cut 1 base from V and 2 bases from J; bases unmatched to any gene: 2. CDR1 MDHEN and CDR2 SYDVKM come from the germline V gene. The CDR3 spans 16 residues. CDR3 sequence reads: CASSLSGTGGNQPQHF. In nucleotides, the CDR3 is TGTGCCAGCAGTTTATCGGGGACAGGGGGCAATCAGCCCCAGCATTTT. The full variable domain, with the rest looked up from reference TRBV28 and TRBJ1-5, is DVKVTQSSRYLVKRTGEKVFLECVQDMDHENMFWYRQDPGLGLRLIYFSYDVKMKEKGDIPEGYSVSREKKERFSLILESASTNQTSMYLCASSLSGTGGNQPQHFGDGTRLSIL.

Worth noting for this clone: This sample includes further DNA sequences coding for the same CDR3. V gene TRBV10-2 combines with J gene TRBJ1-5; D not certain. The CDR3 contains 15 residues. The germline gives CDR1 WSHSY, CDR2 SAAADI. V was cut by 0 bases and J by 3 bases, with 9 bases left in between. This CDR3 reads CASSESRGSNQPQHF. CDR3 nucleotides: TGCGCCAGCAGTGAGTCTAGAGGTTCCAATCAGCCCCAGCATTTT.

The chain employs TRBV30 and TRBJ1-2; D uncertain. V was pared by 1 base and J by 4 bases, with 10 bases between. CDR3 length equals 13 residues. Germline V lookup: CDR1 GTSNPN, CDR2 SVGIG (reference sequence). CDR3 nucleotides: TGTGCCTGGAGTGACGCACACGTCTATGGCTACACCTTC. Protein: CAWSDAHVYGYTF.

The J gene is TRBJ1-3, the V gene TRBV30; 7 bases align to TRBD1. Looked up from germline, CDR1 is GTSNPN and CDR2 is SVGIG (reference sequence). The CDR3 is made up of 14 amino acids. Germline trimming cut 5 bases from V and 1 base from J; bases unmatched to any gene: 5. Written as DNA, the CDR3 is TGTGCCTGGGCCGGGACAGATTCTGGAAACACCATATATTTT. It yields the protein CAWAGTDSGNTIYF.

CDR3 coding DNA: TGTGCCAGCAGGCCACGAGGGACAGGGCTGGGCACTGAAGCTTTCTTT. It translates to CASRPRGTGLGTEAFF. The chain uses TRBV27 and TRBJ1-1, with 9 bases that match TRBD1. Trimming cost V 6 bases and J 4 bases; bases outside gene matches: 12. Germline CDR1 and CDR2: MNHEY and SMNVEV (reference sequence). There are 16 residues in the CDR3.

The chain couples TRBV9 to TRBJ2-5; 7 nucleotides match TRBD1. CDR1 is SGDLS, CDR2 YYNGEE, per germline. This CDR3 contains 13 residues. J gave up 3 bases and V 2 bases, and 1 base lay outside the gene matches. The CDR3 reads CASSVGTEETQYF. The CDR3, as DNA: TGTGCCAGCAGCGTCGGGACAGAAGAGACCCAGTACTTC.

The V gene is TRBV5-1, the J gene TRBJ1-5, with D unclear. The CDR3 totals 15 residues. V was trimmed by 0 bases and J by 3 bases, leaving 10 bases between them. Germline CDR1 SGHRS, CDR2 YFSETQ. CDR3 bases: TGCGCCAGCAGCTTGGACGGGGTGGACAATCAGCCCCAGCATTTT. Its protein is CASSLDGVDNQPQHF. The full variable domain, completed using reference TRBV5-1 and TRBJ1-5, is KAGVTQTPRYLIKTRGQQVTLSCSPISGHRSVSWYQQTPGQGLQFLFEYFSETQRNKGNFPGRFSGRQFSNSRSEMNVSTLELGDSALYLCASSLDGVDNQPQHFGDGTRLSIL.

The chain uses TRBV16 and TRBJ2-5; TRBD1 matches at 9 bases. The CDR3 runs 17 residues. V trimming: 2 bases; J trimming: 2 bases; junction bases outside the gene matches: 9. The germline CDR1 and CDR2 sequences are KGHSY and FQNENV. In DNA, the CDR3 is TGTGCCAGCAGCCAAAGCAAAGACAGGGGGGCGCAAGAGACCCAGTACTTC. As protein: CASSQSKDRGAQETQYF.

J is TRBJ2-6 and V is TRBV7-8; D uncertain. Trimming took 3 bases from V and 4 from J, leaving 4 bases between them. The CDR3 runs to 13 residues. In germline, CDR1 is SGHVS, CDR2 FQNEAQ. The CDR3: CASSFSGANVLTF. The CDR3 DNA sequence: TGTGCCAGCAGCTTTTCGGGGGCCAACGTCCTGACTTTC.

The chain uses TRBV5-1 and TRBJ1-3; 11 positions match TRBD1. V shed 4 bases, J shed 11 bases, and the junction held 11 bases outside the gene matches. The CDR3 totals 15 residues. In germline, CDR1 is SGHRS, CDR2 YFSETQ. CDR3 DNA sequence: TGCGCCAGCAGCCCCATTTCGGGACAGGGGGTCTCCATATATTTT. It is translated as CASSPISGQGVSIYF. The full variable domain, completed using reference TRBV5-1 and TRBJ1-3, is KAGVTQTPRYLIKTRGQQVTLSCSPISGHRSVSWYQQTPGQGLQFLFEYFSETQRNKGNFPGRFSGRQFSNSRSEMNVSTLELGDSALYLCASSPISGQGVSIYFGEGSWLTVV.

The V gene is TRBV6-6, the J gene TRBJ2-7, with 9 bases matching TRBD1. Germline-derived CDR1 and CDR2 are MNHNY and SVGAGI (reference sequence). The CDR3 consists of 14 residues. V shed 6 bases and J 5 bases; nucleotides not matched to a gene: 8. The CDR3 region has the DNA TGTGCCAGCAGAACTACAGGGGGCAACGACGAGCAGTACTTC. The encoded protein is CASRTTGGNDEQYF.

The genes are TRBV12-3 or TRBV12-4 and TRBJ1-4; D unresolved. The CDR3 loop spans 13 amino acids. Trimming took 8 bases from V and 1 from J, leaving 8 bases between them. This CDR3 reads CASAAGTNEKLFF. Here the CDR3 DNA reads TGTGCCAGCGCCGCCGGAACTAATGAAAAACTGTTTTTT.

The chain couples TRBV25-1 to TRBJ2-2; TRBD1 agrees at 8 bases. Trimming removed 3 bases from V and 7 bases from J; junction bases left unmatched: 7. Germline CDR1 reads MGHDK; CDR2 reads SYGVNS. This CDR3 has 15 amino acids. The CDR3 region is CASSEAGGAIGELFF. The DNA of the CDR3 is TGTGCCAGCAGTGAGGCAGGGGGCGCAATCGGGGAGCTGTTTTTT.

The chain is built from TRBV24-1 and TRBJ2-3, with D possibly TRBD1 on 5 matching bases. CDR3 length equals 13 residues. Per the germline V gene, CDR1 is KGHDR and CDR2 is SFDVKD. Trimming took 4 bases from V and 3 from J, leaving 7 bases between them. The CDR3 sequence: CATSEGRTDTQYF. In DNA form, the CDR3 reads TGTGCCACCAGTGAGGGGCGAACAGATACGCAGTATTTT.

The chain uses TRBV7-2 and TRBJ1-1, with a tentative D call TRBD1 (6 bases). This CDR3 comprises 15 residues. V dropped 2 bases and J dropped 0 bases, with 10 bases sitting between them. The germline V gene encodes CDR1 SGHTA and CDR2 FQGNSA. CDR3 in amino acids: CASSLKGGLNTEAFF. CDR3 DNA: TGTGCCAGCAGCTTAAAAGGGGGTCTGAACACTGAAGCTTTCTTT.

The gene calls are TRBV6-1 and TRBJ1-2; D remains unclear. This CDR3 is built from 14 residues. Trimming took 2 bases from V and 4 from J, leaving 11 bases between them. Germline V CDR1 and CDR2: MNHNS, SASEGT. This chain's CDR3 is CASSESVQSYGYTF. The CDR3 DNA sequence: TGTGCCAGCAGTGAATCGGTACAGTCCTATGGCTACACCTTC.

The V and J genes are TRBV6-5 and TRBJ1-3; perhaps TRBD1 as D (5 bases). The length of the CDR3 is 15 residues. Between the trimmed V and J ends, which lost 5 bases and 0 bases, there was a span of 11 bases. Germline V CDR1 and CDR2: MNHEY, SVGAGI. The chain's CDR3 is CASSPQATSGNTIYF. CDR3 nucleotide sequence: TGTGCCAGCAGTCCACAGGCAACCTCTGGAAACACCATATATTTT.

The CDR3 protein is CSVTGQEIRHGYTF. CDR3 coding DNA: TGCAGCGTTACCGGACAGGAGATTCGGCATGGCTACACCTTC. The chain combines TRBV29-1 with TRBJ1-2, with 7 positions matching TRBD1. Germline V gene lookup returns CDR1 SQVTM and CDR2 ANQGSEA. The junction had 12 bases not matched to a gene; V was cut back by 5 bases and J by 6 bases. This CDR3 has 14 amino acids. Supplemented by reference TRBV29-1 and TRBJ1-2, the full variable domain reads SAVISQKPSRDICQRGTSLTIQCQVDSQVTMMFWYRQQPGQSLTLIATANQGSEATYESGFVIDKFPISRPNLTFSTLTVSNMSPEDSSIYLCSVTGQEIRHGYTFGSGTRLTVV.

The chain links TRBV2 to TRBJ2-2; a weak D match, TRBD1 (5 bases). Germline assignment: CDR1 SNHLY and CDR2 FYNNEI. This CDR3 has 13 residues. Trimming left V 7 bases short and J 5 bases short, with 11 bases between. CDR3 DNA: TGTGCCAGCATAGGGGCGTATACCGGGGAGCTGTTTTTT. Protein product: CASIGAYTGELFF.

The chain recombines TRBV19 with TRBJ2-4; 11 nucleotides match TRBD2. The CDR3 totals 19 residues. Per the germline V gene, CDR1 is LNHDA and CDR2 is SQIVND (reference sequence). J lost 2 bases, V lost 3 bases, and 12 bases had no gene match. CDR3 amino acids: CASSIGTSGERGTKNIQYF. The CDR3 DNA follows: TGTGCCAGTAGTATTGGGACTAGCGGAGAAAGAGGAACCAAAAACATTCAGTACTTC.

Concerning this clone: One end of the junction is discordant with germline, which a read error may explain. This chain connects TRBV20-1 to TRBJ2-7, with 11 bases aligning to TRBD2. The CDR3 is 11 amino acids. Looked up from germline, CDR1 is DFQATT and CDR2 is SNEGSKA (reference sequence). CDR3 sequence reads: CSAFTPTSGTF. The CDR3 DNA reads TGCAGTGCCTTTACACCGACTAGCGGGACCTTC.

The chain recombines TRBV28 with TRBJ1-4, with 11 bases identical to TRBD1. The CDR3 has 16 amino acids. Per the germline V gene, CDR1 is MDHEN and CDR2 is SYDVKM. After removal of 7 bases from V and 8 bases from J, the junction contained 12 bases not matched to a gene. CDR3 region: CASTPGQGVGWEKLFF. CDR3 sequence (DNA): TGTGCCAGCACGCCGGGACAGGGGGTAGGATGGGAAAAACTGTTTTTT.

The rearrangement uses TRBV5-1 and TRBJ1-1, with 7 bases aligning to TRBD1. J gave up 1 base and V 4 bases, and 10 bases lay outside the gene matches. Germline-derived CDR1 and CDR2 are SGHRS and YFSETQ. CDR3 length equals 16 residues. The CDR3 DNA reads TGCGCCAGCAGCGCAGGGGGGACAGCCCCGAACACTGAAGCTTTCTTT. This sequence encodes CASSAGGTAPNTEAFF. Looking up the rest from reference TRBV5-1 and TRBJ1-1 gives the full variable domain: KAGVTQTPRYLIKTRGQQVTLSCSPISGHRSVSWYQQTPGQGLQFLFEYFSETQRNKGNFPGRFSGRQFSNSRSEMNVSTLELGDSALYLCASSAGGTAPNTEAFFGQGTRLTVV.

The V gene is TRBV3-1 (or the pseudogene TRBV3-2), the J gene TRBJ1-2; 9 nucleotides match TRBD1. The CDR3 is 17 residues long. Germline V lookup: CDR1 LGHDT, CDR2 YNNKEL (reference sequence). Losses at the gene ends were 1 base for V and 6 bases for J; bases not matched to a gene: 12. The CDR3 bases are TGTGCCAGCAGCCAAGTAAGGTCTGGGACAGGGCTTGATGGCTACACCTTC. Its protein is CASSQVRSGTGLDGYTF.